This TCR beta chain was captured in a study of yellow fever vaccine responses in identical twins. Study-wide points: Reports say the vaccine T cell response in twins looked partly convergent and partly personalized.

About this clonotype: Its target is not known.

Per germline, CDR1 SGHNT and CDR2 YYREEE (reference sequence). Trimming took off 0 bases at V and 5 bases at J, with 15 bases between the two ends. The CDR3 extends over 15 amino acids. TCRdb re-called the RT-PCR reads through MiXCR, storing one row per CDR3 protein. The data contain roughly 6,000 distinct CDR3 sequences, about 69% of them singletons. V usage is TRBV5-4 and J usage is TRBJ2-7; D perhaps matches TRBD1 (5 bases). The source of this sequence is a young woman who received the yellow fever vaccine. Here the sequenced sample was T cells from blood (PBMCs), unsorted or a sorted subset (not recorded which), taken before or after yellow fever vaccination (not recorded which). CDR3 sequence: CASSLVGVRAHEQYF. DNA of the CDR3: TGTGCCAGCAGCTTGGTTGGTGTCAGGGCCCACGAGCAGTACTTC.